Detailed here is one T cell receptor (beta chain). The record originates from a study of blood T cell repertoires in COVID-19. Study information: T cells, B-cell-depleted T cells, or PBMCs supplied cDNA or gDNA.

This CDR3 comprises 15 residues. The V end lost 4 bases, the J end lost 8 bases, and 17 bases lay between the germline ends. Germline V gene data show CDR1 as LNHDA and CDR2 as SQIVND (reference sequence). The repertoire was sequenced with immunoSEQ multiplex PCR; TCRdb's copy has only in-frame clones and lacks some. The table records nearly 350,000 clones, 90% to 95% of them present only once. The chain uses TRBV19 and TRBJ1-4; tentative D call: TRBD1 (5 bases). The clonotype was recovered from a woman aged 18-30 years who had recovered from COVID-19. Sequencing was done on a sample of peripheral blood. Here the CDR3 DNA reads TGTGCCAGTAGTACCAGTGGAGGGGCAAGCGAAAAACTGTTTTTT. It is translated as CASSTSGGASEKLFF. The variable domain in full, completed from reference TRBV19 and TRBJ1-4, reads DGGITQSPKYLFRKEGQNVTLSCEQNLNHDAMYWYRQDPGQGLRLIYYSQIVNDFQKGDIAEGYSVSREKKESFPLTVTSAQKNPTAFYLCASSTSGGASEKLFFGSGTQLSVL.